Presented here are 2 T cell receptor beta chains from one specimen sequenced in a study of cytomegalovirus exposure and HLA in healthy donors. With 60 Vbeta and 13 Jbeta primers, the PCR was carried out. TCRdb's copy holds only in-frame clones and misses some; the assay was immunoSEQ multiplex PCR. The repertoire consists of around 190,000 clones, with roughly 86% occurring once and the leading ten covering roughly 1.9%. The sequenced sample was PBMCs. The source is a woman in her late teens or twenties in good health and CMV-seronegative.

The V call is TRBV5-1, the J call TRBJ1-1, with D possibly being TRBD1 (6 bases). The V end lost 3 bases, the J end lost 2 bases, and 14 bases lay between the germline ends. This CDR3 is built from 15 residues. CDR1 is SGHRS, CDR2 YFSETQ, per germline. Here the CDR3 reads CASSSGGQENTEAFF. As DNA, the CDR3 is TGCGCCAGCAGCTCGGGGGGGCAGGAAAACACTGAAGCTTTCTTT.

The chain employs TRBV29-1 and TRBJ2-3; D perhaps matches TRBD1 (6 bases). CDR1 is SQVTM and CDR2 is ANQGSEA in the germline V gene. The CDR3 spans 14 residues. With 6 bases removed from V and 5 bases from J, the gap between germline ends came to 18 bases. The CDR3 nucleotides are TGCAGCGTGGGAAGGGGGAACGTGGAAGATACGCAGTATTTT. Its protein product is CSVGRGNVEDTQYF.